This T cell receptor (beta chain) was captured in a study of blood T cell repertoires in COVID-19. Study as a whole: Specimens from acute and convalescent COVID-19 originated in the United States, Italy and Spain.

The ends were cut back, 5 bases at V and 2 bases at J, with 6 bases in the middle. This CDR3 spans 11 amino acids. The V gene's germline CDR1 is GTSNPN and CDR2 SVGIG (reference sequence). Measured with immunoSEQ multiplex PCR; TCRdb has only the in-frame clones, and not every one. The sample yields about 310,000 clones, 80% to 90% seen once. The count of this clone is one. This sample also contains other DNA sequences that code for the same CDR3. The study drew participants aged about 18 to 89 years from some 23 US areas. Membership in each cohort depended on participant-reported clinical history. Specimen: PBMCs or T cells enriched from blood (not recorded which). The chain links TRBV30 to TRBJ1-1; D is unclear. This receptor was obtained from a man aged 25-45 years who had recovered from COVID-19. The DNA for the CDR3 is TGTGCCTGGGGTAGAAACACTGAAGCTTTCTTT. Encoded protein: CAWGRNTEAFF.